These T cell receptor beta chains were read from a single sample in a study of OX40 agonist ivuxolimab in advanced cancers. TCRdb keeps only in-frame clones here, not all; method: immunoSEQ multiplex PCR. This table holds tens of thousands of clones, roughly 80% found once. This material consisted of CD4+ or CD8+ T cells sorted from blood, taken in a trial of the OX40 agonist ivuxolimab. All receptors derive from an adult with an advanced solid tumor such as melanoma, head and neck, liver or kidney cancer. Both conserved end residues are part of each CDR3. The order of the fields is D gene, J gene, V gene, clone size, CDR3 DNA, CDR3 protein. The D gene is left open where the match is weak. The size of a clone is reported for some rows only, either as once, few or many, or as a class for expanded clones.

.	TRBJ1-1	TRBV7-6	.	TGTGCCAGCAGCTTAGGGGTCTCGGTCCCGAACACTGAAGCTTTCTTT	CASSLGVSVPNTEAFF
.	TRBJ1-2	TRBV4-1	.	TGCGCCAGCAGCCAAGATCTGGGGGTAAACTATGGCTACACCTTC	CASSQDLGVNYGYTF
.	TRBJ2-3	TRBV27	.	TGTGCCAGCAGCTTTAGGTCGGATACGCAGTATTTT	CASSFRSDTQYF
.	TRBJ2-7	TRBV27	.	TGTGCCAGCAGTTACTTCCAGGGAAATACCTACGAGCAGTACTTC	CASSYFQGNTYEQYF
TRBD1	TRBJ2-2	TRBV5-4	.	TGTGCCAGCAGCTTGGGAGAGACAGGGTTTGTCAACGGGGAGCTGTTTTTT	CASSLGETGFVNGELFF
.	TRBJ2-7	TRBV11-2	.	TGTGCCAGCAGCTCCCTGGACAGTGAGTCCTACGAGCAGTACTTC	CASSSLDSESYEQYF
.	TRBJ2-1	TRBV9	.	TGTGCCAGCAGCGTAGGAGCCCAGTACAATGAGCAGTTCTTC	CASSVGAQYNEQFF
.	TRBJ1-1	TRBV27	.	TGTGCCAGCAGTCTAGGACAGTCGATGAACACTGAAGCTTTCTTT	CASSLGQSMNTEAFF
TRBD2	TRBJ2-5	TRBV4-1	.	TGCGCCAGCAGCCAAGTAGCGGGAGGTGAGACCCAGTACTTC	CASSQVAGGETQYF
.	TRBJ2-5	TRBV19	.	TGTGCCAGTAGTATAGGAGCAGGGGGAGGCGAGACCCAGTACTTC	CASSIGAGGGETQYF
.	TRBJ1-3	TRBV18	.	TGTGCCAGCTCACCAGGGTTTGAGGGACAAACCTCTGGAAACACCATATATTTT	CASSPGFEGQTSGNTIYF
TRBD2	TRBJ2-1	TRBV11-2	few	TGTGCCAGCAGCTTGGCCCGACTAGCGGGGGGCCACAATGAGCAGTTCTTC	CASSLARLAGGHNEQFF
TRBD2	TRBJ2-2	TRBV4-3	.	TGCGCCAGCAGCTGGACCGGACTAGCGGGGGGGACCGGGGAGCTGTTTTTT	CASSWTGLAGGTGELFF
TRBD2	TRBJ2-1	TRBV27	.	TGTGCCAGCAGTCCACTAGCGGTTGTCTCCTACAATGAGCAGTTCTTC	CASSPLAVVSYNEQFF
TRBD2	TRBJ2-2	TRBV7-9	once	TGTGCCAGCAGCCTAGCGGCGTTAGCGGGGCGATACACCGGGGAGCTGTTTTTT	CASSLAALAGRYTGELFF
.	TRBJ1-1	TRBV7-9	.	TGTGCCAGCAGCTTAAGTCTGAGGGGGACCGATGCTGCCGAAGCTTTCTTT	CASSLSLRGTDAAEAFF
.	TRBJ1-2	TRBV21-1	.	TGTGCCAGCAGCAAAGTGGGAGGGACCGGGTATGGCTACACCTTC	CASSKVGGTGYGYTF
TRBD2	TRBJ2-3	TRBV7-2	.	TGTGCCAGCATCCGGACTAGCGGGGGCACAGATACGCAGTATTTT	CASIRTSGGTDTQYF
.	TRBJ2-2	TRBV6-4	few	TGTGCCAGCAGTGATGGACAGCACACCGGGGAGCTGTTTTTT	CASSDGQHTGELFF
.	TRBJ1-5	TRBV19	.	TGTGCCAGTAGTATTAGCTTGGTGGCAGGAAATCAGCCCCAGCATTTT	CASSISLVAGNQPQHF
.	TRBJ2-1	TRBV19	few	TGTGCCAGTAGTATCACCGGCGGGGATAAGTATTACAATGAGCAGTTCTTC	CASSITGGDKYYNEQFF
.	TRBJ2-1	TRBV5-1	.	TGCGCCAGCAGCTATTCTGGACGGACCTTCTTC	CASSYSGRTFF
TRBD1	TRBJ1-2	TRBV4-3	.	TGCGCCAGCAGCCTAGGTACAGGGGGAGATTATGGCTACACCTTC	CASSLGTGGDYGYTF
TRBD2	TRBJ2-5	TRBV5-4	.	TGTGCCGGCGGGAGGGGAGAGACCCAGTACTTC	CAGGRGETQYF
TRBD2	TRBJ2-3	TRBV5-4	.	TGTGCCAGCAGCTTTCGCCTAGCGGGGCACTCCCGCACAGATACGCAGTATTTT	CASSFRLAGHSRTDTQYF
.	TRBJ1-4	TRBV13	few	TGTGCCAGCAGCCCACCCCCGAGTCGGGGTGAAAAACTGTTTTTT	CASSPPPSRGEKLFF
.	TRBJ2-1	TRBV27	once	TGTGCCAGCAGTTCCCTGGGTGAGCAGTTCTTC	CASSSLGEQFF
.	TRBJ2-1	TRBV30	.	TGTGCCTGGAGTGTACTAATACTAATCGGCCAGCAGTTCTTC	CAWSVLILIGQQFF
TRBD2	TRBJ2-3	TRBV19	.	TGTGCCAGTACCCCGGGGACTAGCGGATACACAGATACGCAGTATTTT	CASTPGTSGYTDTQYF
.	TRBJ2-3	TRBV7-9	.	TGTGCCAGCAGCCCCTCCTTGGTTAATACAGATACGCAGTATTTT	CASSPSLVNTDTQYF
.	TRBJ2-7	TRBV4-3	.	TGCGCCAGCAGCCAAGAAAGGGCTAGCGACCACTACGAGCAGTACTTC	CASSQERASDHYEQYF